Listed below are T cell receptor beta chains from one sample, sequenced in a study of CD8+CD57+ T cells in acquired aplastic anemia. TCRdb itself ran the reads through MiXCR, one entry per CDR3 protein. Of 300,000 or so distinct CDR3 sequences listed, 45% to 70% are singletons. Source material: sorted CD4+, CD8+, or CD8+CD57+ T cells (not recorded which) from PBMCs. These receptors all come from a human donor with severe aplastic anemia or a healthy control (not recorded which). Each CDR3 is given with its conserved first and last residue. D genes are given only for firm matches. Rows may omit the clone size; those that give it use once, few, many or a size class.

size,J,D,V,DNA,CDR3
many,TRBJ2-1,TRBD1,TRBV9,TGTGCCAGCAGCGCCGTACAGGGGGACAGGCATGAGCAGTTCTTC,CASSAVQGDRHEQFF
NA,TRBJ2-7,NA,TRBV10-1,TGCGCCAGCAGTACGGGACCTGGGGAGCAGTACTTC,CASSTGPGEQYF
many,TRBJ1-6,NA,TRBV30,TGTGCCCGTAGGCCGGGGGAGAGTAATTCACCCCTCCACTTT,CARRPGESNSPLHF
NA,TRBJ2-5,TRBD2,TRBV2,TGTGCCAGCAGTGTCCAAAGGACTAGCGGGAGCGAGACCCAGTACTTC,CASSVQRTSGSETQYF
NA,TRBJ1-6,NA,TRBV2,TGTGCCAGCACCGAGATGGGGGTAAATTCACCCCTCCACTTT,CASTEMGVNSPLHF
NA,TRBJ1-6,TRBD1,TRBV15,TGTGCCACCAGCAGCGCCGGGACAGGGGAGTCACCCCTCCACTTT,CATSSAGTGESPLHF
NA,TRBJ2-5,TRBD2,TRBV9,TGTGCCAGCAGCGGCGGGGGTAGCGGGGGGAGGCAAGAGACCCAGTACTTC,CASSGGGSGGRQETQYF
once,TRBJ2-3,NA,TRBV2,TGTGCCAGCAGAGAGCTAGCTTGGGCGCAGTATTTT,CASRELAWAQYF
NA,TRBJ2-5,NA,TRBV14,TGTGCCAGCAGCTCAAACAGGGTACGGAGGGAGACCCAGTACTTC,CASSSNRVRRETQYF
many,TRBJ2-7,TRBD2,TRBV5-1,TGCGCCAGCAGCTTGGGCCCGGGAGGGGAGCAGTACTTC,CASSLGPGGEQYF
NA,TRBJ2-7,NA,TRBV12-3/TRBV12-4,TGTGCCAGCAGCCCCAGAGGGCTAGCTAGCCACGAGCAGTACTTC,CASSPRGLASHEQYF
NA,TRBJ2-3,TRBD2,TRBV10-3,TGTGCCATCAGCGTCGGGGGGGCGCGGACAGATACGCAGTATTTT,CAISVGGARTDTQYF
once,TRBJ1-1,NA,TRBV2,TGTGCCAGCAGGTTTGGGAGTGATGAAGCTTTCTTT,CASRFGSDEAFF
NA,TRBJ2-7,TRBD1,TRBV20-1,TGCAGTGCCGGGACAGTGGCCTACGAGCAGTACTTC,CSAGTVAYEQYF
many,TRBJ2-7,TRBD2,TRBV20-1,TGCAGTGCTCCTAGCGGGGGTATTTCGTCCCACGAGCAGTACTTC,CSAPSGGISSHEQYF